These T cell receptor beta chains were read from a single sample in a study of long-term antiretroviral therapy in people with HIV. Repertoires were generated with immunoSEQ multiplex PCR, while TCRdb's copy carries only in-frame clones and drops some. The sample consists of 20,000 to 25,000 clones, 82% of them appearing once. The source material was unsorted PBMCs, sampled 0.5 years after starting antiretroviral therapy. Receptors originate from a young man with HIV. Each CDR3 is given with its conserved first and last residue. The D gene is left open where the match is weak. For some rows the clone size is stated as once, few or many, or as a class when expanded; others skip it.

DNA,CDR3,size,V,D,J
TGCGCCAGCAGTGAATCTAGCGGGGGCACAGATACGCAGTATTTT,CASSESSGGTDTQYF,NA,TRBV10-2,TRBD2,TRBJ2-3
TGTGCCTGGAGACAATTCAGGTCTAACTATGGCTACACCTTC,CAWRQFRSNYGYTF,NA,TRBV30,NA,TRBJ1-2
TGTGCCAGCAGCCCAAAAGGAAACACCATATATTTT,CASSPKGNTIYF,NA,TRBV7-9,NA,TRBJ1-3
TGCGCCAGCAGCTTGGCCGAAGGGCTTAACACTGAAGCTTTCTTT,CASSLAEGLNTEAFF,NA,TRBV5-1,NA,TRBJ1-1
TGTGCCAGCAGCGAAGGGAGTTGGGGACAGGGGAACAATGAGCAGTTCTTC,CASSEGSWGQGNNEQFF,NA,TRBV2,TRBD1,TRBJ2-1
TGCGCCAGCGCGGACTGGGAGGGCACTGAAGCTTTCTTT,CASADWEGTEAFF,NA,TRBV5-1,NA,TRBJ1-1
TGTGCCAGCAGCTTAGGCGGGAGTAATCCTGAGCAGTTCTTC,CASSLGGSNPEQFF,NA,TRBV7-2,TRBD2,TRBJ2-1
TGTGCCATCAGGTCTAGCGGCAAAACAGATACGCAGTATTTT,CAIRSSGKTDTQYF,NA,TRBV10-3,TRBD2,TRBJ2-3
TGTGCCAGCAGGGGGGGCTGGGGAGTGGATACGCAGTATTTT,CASRGGWGVDTQYF,NA,TRBV6-1,NA,TRBJ2-3
TGCGCCAGCAGCCAAGCTAGCGGGAGGGCCTACAATGAGCAGTTCTTC,CASSQASGRAYNEQFF,NA,TRBV4-1,TRBD2,TRBJ2-1
TGTGCCAGCAGCCAAGCAGTGACAGGGAGGTACGAGCAGTACTTC,CASSQAVTGRYEQYF,few,TRBV4-2,NA,TRBJ2-7
TGTGCCAGCAGTTGGACAGTCCTGAATTCACCCCTCCACTTT,CASSWTVLNSPLHF,NA,TRBV7-2,NA,TRBJ1-6
TGTGCCAGCAGTGCCGATCAGGGGGTAGGACAGCCCCAGCATTTT,CASSADQGVGQPQHF,NA,TRBV6-4,TRBD1,TRBJ1-5
TGTGCCAGCAGCTTGGGTTCGGGGTATTTCACAGATACGCAGTATTTT,CASSLGSGYFTDTQYF,NA,TRBV5-4,NA,TRBJ2-3
TGTGCCAGTAGTATCGGAGGGCCCACCGGGGAGCTGTTTTTT,CASSIGGPTGELFF,NA,TRBV19,NA,TRBJ2-2
TGTGCCAGCAGCCAAGTCGCGGGGGAAGCCGGGGAGCTGTTTTTT,CASSQVAGEAGELFF,NA,TRBV4-2,TRBD2,TRBJ2-2
TGTGCCAGCAGTGACGGTGCGGGAGAAGATACGCAGTATTTT,CASSDGAGEDTQYF,NA,TRBV6-4,TRBD2,TRBJ2-3
TGTGCCAGCAGTTACTCCCGACAGGGGAACACTGAAGCTTTCTTT,CASSYSRQGNTEAFF,NA,TRBV6-5,TRBD1,TRBJ1-1
TGTGCCAGCAGTTCTACTAGCGGGTTTTCCAAAAACATTCAGTACTTC,CASSSTSGFSKNIQYF,NA,TRBV6-5,TRBD2,TRBJ2-4
TGTGCCAGCTCAGGGGGGGAGAACACTGAAGCTTTCTTT,CASSGGENTEAFF,NA,TRBV9,TRBD1,TRBJ1-1
TGCGCCAGCAGCCGCTTCGACAACCCGAACACCGGGGAGCTGTTTTTT,CASSRFDNPNTGELFF,NA,TRBV5-1,NA,TRBJ2-2
TGTGCCAGCAGCTTATTATCAGGACCCTACGAGCAGTACTTC,CASSLLSGPYEQYF,NA,TRBV7-3,NA,TRBJ2-7
TGCGCCAGCAGCCAAGGGTTAGGGTCAGAAGGGTTGGGGGAGCAGTACTTC,CASSQGLGSEGLGEQYF,NA,TRBV4-3,NA,TRBJ2-7
TGTGCCAGCAGTTACTCGACTGACTACGAGCAGTACTTC,CASSYSTDYEQYF,NA,TRBV6-6,NA,TRBJ2-7
TGTGCCGGATCAGGGAAGACGGGACAGGGGGCCTTGAGCACTGAAGCTTTCTTT,CAGSGKTGQGALSTEAFF,NA,TRBV7-9,TRBD1,TRBJ1-1
TGCGCCAGCAGCCTCTCAGGGGGCCCCATGAACACTCGGGCTTTCTTT,CASSLSGGPMNTRAFF,NA,TRBV5-1,TRBD1,TRBJ1-1
TGTGCCAGCAGCTTGGTTGCTGTATCAGTCTACGAGCAGTACTTC,CASSLVAVSVYEQYF,NA,TRBV5-6,NA,TRBJ2-7
TGTGCCTCCCGAGGGCAGACGAACACAGATACGCAGTATTTT,CASRGQTNTDTQYF,NA,TRBV2,NA,TRBJ2-3
TGTGCCAGCAGTGCCCAGACTAGCGCGAACTCCTACGAGCAGTACTTC,CASSAQTSANSYEQYF,NA,TRBV28,TRBD2,TRBJ2-7
TGTGCCAGCAGCCGGGACCGTTCCTACGAGCAGTACTTC,CASSRDRSYEQYF,NA,TRBV7-2,NA,TRBJ2-7
TGCGCCAGCAACAATGCGGGGGGCTATGGCTACACCTTC,CASNNAGGYGYTF,once,TRBV5-1,NA,TRBJ1-2
TGTGCCAGCAGCTTGGTAGGGGGGACCGGGGAGCTGTTTTTT,CASSLVGGTGELFF,once,TRBV5-6,NA,TRBJ2-2